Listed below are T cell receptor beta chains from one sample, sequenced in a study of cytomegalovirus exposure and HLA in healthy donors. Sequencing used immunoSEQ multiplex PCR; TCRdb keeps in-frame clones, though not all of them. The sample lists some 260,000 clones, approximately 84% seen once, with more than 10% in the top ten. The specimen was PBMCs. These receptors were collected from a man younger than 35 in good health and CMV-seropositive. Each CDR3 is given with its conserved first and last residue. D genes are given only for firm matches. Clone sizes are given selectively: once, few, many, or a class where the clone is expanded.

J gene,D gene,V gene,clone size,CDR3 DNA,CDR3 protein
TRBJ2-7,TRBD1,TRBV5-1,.,TGCGCCAGCAGCTTAAGACAGGGTGGCTACGAGCAGTACTTC,CASSLRQGGYEQYF
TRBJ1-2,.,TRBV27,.,TGTGCCAGCACCCGGCAGCCAGGGCTTAACTATGGCTACACCTTC,CASTRQPGLNYGYTF
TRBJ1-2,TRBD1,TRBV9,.,TGTGCCAGCAGCGCCCCAGGGACAGCTGGCTACACCTTC,CASSAPGTAGYTF
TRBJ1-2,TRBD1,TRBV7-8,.,TGTGCCAGCAGCTTACCAACCGGCTTTCAGGGGGCTAGTGGCTACACCTTC,CASSLPTGFQGASGYTF
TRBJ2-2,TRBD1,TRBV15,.,TGTGCCACCAGAAATACAGGGGGAAAGGCCGGGGAGCTGTTTTTT,CATRNTGGKAGELFF
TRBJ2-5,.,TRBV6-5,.,TGTGCCAGCAGTTACTCTCTGGGGGTAGCAGAGACCCAGTACTTC,CASSYSLGVAETQYF
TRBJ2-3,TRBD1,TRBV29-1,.,TGCAGCGTGGACAGGGTAGGGTCGTTTGGGACACCAGATACGCAGTATTTT,CSVDRVGSFGTPDTQYF
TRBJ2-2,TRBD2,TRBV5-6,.,TGTGCCAGCAGCCCTGGGGGGGTGATCAGGACCGGGGAGCTGTTTTTT,CASSPGGVIRTGELFF
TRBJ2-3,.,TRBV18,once,TGTGCCAGCTCACCAGCAGATACGCAGTATTTT,CASSPADTQYF
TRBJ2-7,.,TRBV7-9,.,TGTGCCAGCAGCCAGGGACTTCCTAGGGGCGAGCAGTACTTC,CASSQGLPRGEQYF
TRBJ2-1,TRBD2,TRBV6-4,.,TGTGCCAGCAGTGACTCGGGACTAGCGGGCTACAATGAGCAGTTCTTC,CASSDSGLAGYNEQFF
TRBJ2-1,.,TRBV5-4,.,TGTGCCAGCAGCTTGTTTGGCGGGGCCCTTAGTGAGCAGTTCTTC,CASSLFGGALSEQFF
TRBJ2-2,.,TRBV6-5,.,TGTGCCAGCAGTTACTGGGCAGGGAACACCGGGGAGCTGTTTTTT,CASSYWAGNTGELFF
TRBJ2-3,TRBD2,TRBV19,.,TGTGCCAGTAGGACTAGCGGGGTTGGGCTTAGCACAGATACGCAGTATTTT,CASRTSGVGLSTDTQYF
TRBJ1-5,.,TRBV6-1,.,TGTGCCAGTAGTGAACCAAGACAGCCCCAGCATTTT,CASSEPRQPQHF
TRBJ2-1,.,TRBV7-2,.,TGTGCCAGCAGCTTAGAGTTGGGAGGGGGAGATGAGCAGTTCTTC,CASSLELGGGDEQFF
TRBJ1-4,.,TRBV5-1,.,TGCGCCAGCAGCACAGGTAGATATGATGAAAAACTGTTTTTT,CASSTGRYDEKLFF
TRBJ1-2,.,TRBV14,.,TGTGCCAGCAAAACCCCGCCAATCCAGGAGGAGTGTCCAACCTATGGCTACACCTTC,CASKTPPIQEECPTYGYTF
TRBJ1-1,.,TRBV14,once,TGTGCCAGCAGCCAAGATGGTTCAGGGAGGAACACTGAAGCTTTCTTT,CASSQDGSGRNTEAFF
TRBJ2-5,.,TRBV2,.,TGTGCCAGCAGCAGGGGACGTGAGACCCAGTACTTC,CASSRGRETQYF
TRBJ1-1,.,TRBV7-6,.,TGTGCCAGCAGCCCAACCCTAGACACTGAAGCTTTCTTT,CASSPTLDTEAFF
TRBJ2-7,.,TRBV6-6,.,TGTGCCAGCAGTTCCCAGAGCGGATCCTACGAGCAGTACTTC,CASSSQSGSYEQYF
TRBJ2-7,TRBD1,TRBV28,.,TGTGCCAGCACTCCGGGACAGGGTGCCTACGAGCAGTACTTC,CASTPGQGAYEQYF
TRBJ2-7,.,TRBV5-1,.,TGCGCCAGCAGTTCTATTTCTAGCGCCCTTCTGGGGGACGAGCAGTACTTC,CASSSISSALLGDEQYF
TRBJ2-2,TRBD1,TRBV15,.,TGTGCCACCAGCAGAGTAATGGGGACAGGTCGGCGTGGGGAGCTGTTTTTT,CATSRVMGTGRRGELFF
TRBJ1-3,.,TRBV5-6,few,TGTGCCAGCACAAATATATCCAGGGAGAGAAACACCATATATTTT,CASTNISRERNTIYF
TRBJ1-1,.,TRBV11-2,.,TGTGCCAGCAGCTTAATTGGGCTATTCATTATGAACACTGAAGCTTTCTTT,CASSLIGLFIMNTEAFF
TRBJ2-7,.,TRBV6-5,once,TGTGCCAGCAGCCGCTTTAACGAGCAGTACTTC,CASSRFNEQYF
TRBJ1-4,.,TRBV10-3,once,TGTGCCATCAGCATAGGGACACCCCAGGAAAAACTGTTTTTT,CAISIGTPQEKLFF
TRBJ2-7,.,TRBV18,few,TGTGCCAGCTCACGGACCGGGACTTCGACCTACGAGCAGTACTTC,CASSRTGTSTYEQYF
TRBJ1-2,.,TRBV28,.,TGTGCCAGCAGTTTAGGGAGACTCCCATTGGGCTACACCTTC,CASSLGRLPLGYTF
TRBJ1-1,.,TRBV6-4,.,TGTGCCAGCAGTACTAAACTGGGCACTGAAGCTTTCTTT,CASSTKLGTEAFF
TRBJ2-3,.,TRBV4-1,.,TGCGCCAGCAGCCAAGATCGGTTCTTAGGCCTTAGCGGTAGCACAGATACGCAGTATTTT,CASSQDRFLGLSGSTDTQYF
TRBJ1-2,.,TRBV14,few,TGTGCCAGCAGCACCACAGGGACGCGGGGCTACACCTTC,CASSTTGTRGYTF
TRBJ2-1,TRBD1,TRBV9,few,TGTGCCAGCACCCGGGATGGACAGGACAGGAGTGAGCAGTTCTTC,CASTRDGQDRSEQFF
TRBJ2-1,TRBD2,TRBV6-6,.,TGTGCCAGCCATATAAGCGGGAGGAGTAGCAATGAGCAGTTCTTC,CASHISGRSSNEQFF
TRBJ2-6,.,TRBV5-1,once,TGCGCCAGCAGCTGGGGGGACGCTGGGGCCAACGTCCTGACTTTC,CASSWGDAGANVLTF
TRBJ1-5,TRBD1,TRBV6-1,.,TGTGCCAGCAGTGAACAGGGGGCTGAACAGCCCCAGCATTTT,CASSEQGAEQPQHF
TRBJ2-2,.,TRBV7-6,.,TGTGCCAGCAGCTCCTACACCGGGGAGCTGTTTTTT,CASSSYTGELFF